The next 27 T cell receptor beta chains were all read from a single sample in a study of beta chain features in type 1 diabetes listed by TCRdb under 2018. Receptors were amplified or captured by the immunoSEQ multiplex PCR assay. The High Capacity cDNA Reverse Transcription Kit was used to reverse transcribe all of the isolated RNA, meaning that expressed TCRB transcripts were what got sequenced. In TCRdb, the immuneACCESS table is reduced to in-frame sequences with V and J assigned. These tables do not hold every clone; where another copy was compared, an unresolved V gene accounts for under half, and the others remain unexplained. Recorded for this sample are about 140,000 clones; 6.9% of them occurred a single time. The ten largest clones add up to around 1.5% of the sample. What was sequenced was central memory CD4+ T cells from blood. The receptors here all came from a woman aged 25-40 years in good health.

V usage is TRBV7-9 and J usage is TRBJ1-1, with D uncertain. CDR1 and CDR2 (germline): SEHNR, FQNEAQ (reference sequence). V gave up 2 bases and J gave up 5 bases, with 9 bases separating them. The CDR3 totals 13 residues. The CDR3: CASSLMGGTEAFF. The CDR3 region has the DNA TGTGCCAGCAGCTTAATGGGCGGGACTGAAGCTTTCTTT.

This clone turned up a few times. Other DNA sequences of this sample code for an identical CDR3. The chain carries TRBV7-9 and TRBJ1-5; D might be TRBD1 (6 bases). The CDR3 runs to 12 residues. Germline CDR1 SEHNR, CDR2 FQNEAQ (reference sequence). The V end lost 5 bases, the J end lost 4 bases, and 6 bases lay between the germline ends. The chain's CDR3 is CASSRGNQPQHF. The CDR3 DNA sequence: TGTGCCAGCAGCAGGGGGAATCAGCCCCAGCATTTT. Drawing the rest from reference TRBV7-9 and TRBJ1-5, the complete variable domain is DTGVSQNPRHKITKRGQNVTFRCDPISEHNRLYWYRQTLGQGPEFLTYFQNEAQLEKSRLLSDRFSAERPKGSFSTLEIQRTEQGDSAMYLCASSRGNQPQHFGDGTRLSIL.

The chain uses TRBV27 and TRBJ2-5; TRBD2 matches 8 bases. Germline CDR1 and CDR2: MNHEY and SMNVEV (reference sequence). This CDR3 spans 14 amino acids. The V segment lost 7 bases and the J segment 4 bases; nucleotides outside the gene matches: 8. The CDR3 DNA sequence: TGTGCCAGCAAGAAACGGGAGGGCCGAGAGACCCAGTACTTC. Its protein product is CASKKREGRETQYF.

This clone was seen only a few times. The rearrangement uses TRBV18 and TRBJ1-5, with no clear D. The V and J ends lost 2 bases and 4 bases respectively, with 9 bases between them. The germline CDR1 and CDR2 sequences are KGHSH and LQKENI. This CDR3 contains 14 residues. The CDR3: CASSPGRPNQPQHF. CDR3 coding DNA: TGTGCCAGCTCACCAGGCAGGCCTAATCAGCCCCAGCATTTT.

The chain has TRBV30 and TRBJ2-1, with D tentatively TRBD1 (6 bases). This CDR3 contains 13 residues. Germline V lookup: CDR1 GTSNPN, CDR2 SVGIG (reference sequence). Trimming shortened V by 5 bases and J by 5 bases, and 13 bases separated the two germline ends. The CDR3 loop is CAWARGANNEQFF. The DNA for the CDR3 is TGTGCCTGGGCCAGGGGAGCCAACAATGAGCAGTTCTTC.

Ten or more counts support this clone. The chain joins TRBV11-1 to TRBJ2-1; 11 positions agree with TRBD2. The CDR3 loop spans 15 amino acids. After removal of 1 base from V and 7 bases from J, the junction contained 3 bases not matched to a gene. CDR1 SGHAT and CDR2 FQDESV come from the germline V gene (reference sequence). CDR3: CASSLELAGANEQFF. The CDR3 bases are TGTGCCAGCAGCTTAGAACTAGCGGGGGCAAATGAGCAGTTCTTC.

The V and J genes are TRBV2 and TRBJ2-2, with TRBD2 matching 7 bases. The ends lost 6 bases at V and 5 bases at J; junction bases unmatched: 6. CDR1 is SNHLY and CDR2 is FYNNEI in the germline V gene. This CDR3 region has 14 residues. The CDR3 loop reads CASRGRGGTGELFF. DNA for the CDR3: TGTGCCAGCAGAGGGAGGGGTGGGACCGGGGAGCTGTTTTTT.

The rearrangement links TRBV18 to TRBJ2-1; D possibly corresponds to TRBD2 (5 bases). The ends were cut back, 2 bases at V and 0 bases at J, with 11 bases in the middle. The germline gives CDR1 KGHSH, CDR2 LQKENI. The CDR3 sequence is 16 residues long. In DNA, the CDR3 is TGTGCCAGCTCACCAAGAGGGCCTGGCTCCTACAATGAGCAGTTCTTC. Translating it yields CASSPRGPGSYNEQFF.

V and J are TRBV27 and TRBJ1-2, with D hard to call. There are 13 residues in the CDR3. The V gene's germline CDR1 is MNHEY and CDR2 SMNVEV (reference sequence). The V and J ends lost 3 bases and 8 bases respectively, with 13 bases between them. The CDR3 is CASSFAEGGGYTF. In nucleotides, the CDR3 is TGTGCCAGCAGTTTCGCGGAGGGCGGCGGCTACACCTTC.

The chain joins TRBV27 to TRBJ1-1, with 7 bases matching TRBD1. The CDR3 contains 15 residues. Germline V gene data show CDR1 as MNHEY and CDR2 as SMNVEV (reference sequence). The junction had 11 bases not matched to a gene; V was cut back by 8 bases and J by 2 bases. The CDR3 region has the DNA TGTGCCAGCGGACGCAGGGGGAGCGGAAACACTGAAGCTTTCTTT. Protein: CASGRRGSGNTEAFF.

The sample holds a few counts of this clone. A much bigger clone sits one base away, suggesting this may be a read error. The chain combines TRBV7-6 with TRBJ2-1; 14 nucleotides match TRBD2. The CDR3 extends over 16 amino acids. The junction had 7 bases not matched to a gene; V was cut back by 5 bases and J by 7 bases. Germline CDR1 reads SGHVS; CDR2 reads FNYEAQ. CDR3 residues: CASSLEGTSGRNEQFF. As DNA, the CDR3 is TGTGCCAGCAGCCTAGAAGGGACTAGCGGGAGAAATGAGCAGTTCTTC.

This clone was recorded at least ten times. V usage is TRBV28 and J usage is TRBJ1-5; no reliable D call. Germline V CDR1 and CDR2: MDHEN, SYDVKM. The V end was cut by 2 bases, the J end by 5 bases, with 10 bases between. The CDR3 length is 14 residues. In DNA form, the CDR3 reads TGTGCCAGCAGTTTACCCGCGGGTGATCAGCCCCAGCATTTT. It specifies CASSLPAGDQPQHF. Together with reference TRBV28 and TRBJ1-5, the CDR3 gives the full variable domain: DVKVTQSSRYLVKRTGEKVFLECVQDMDHENMFWYRQDPGLGLRLIYFSYDVKMKEKGDIPEGYSVSREKKERFSLILESASTNQTSMYLCASSLPAGDQPQHFGDGTRLSIL.

This chain connects TRBV2 to TRBJ2-5; 9 bases fit TRBD1. The end of the DNA fits TRBJ2-7 better, so the J call may be wrong. The CDR3 consists of 15 residues. Germline V lookup: CDR1 SNHLY, CDR2 FYNNEI. CDR3 in DNA: TGTGCCAGCAGGATGCGACAGGGGGGAACCTACGAGCAGTACTTC. As protein: CASRMRQGGTYEQYF.

The J gene is TRBJ2-1, the V gene TRBV6-1; D unresolved. V was shortened by 8 bases and J by 9 bases, with 20 bases between the two germline ends. The germline V gene encodes CDR1 MNHNS and CDR2 SASEGT. The CDR3 is 14 amino acids. The CDR3, as DNA: TGTGCCAGCGGTTGGGCGACCTACAATACTGAGCAGTTCTTC. It translates to CASGWATYNTEQFF.

This chain connects TRBV7-9 to TRBJ1-4, with TRBD1 as a possible D gene (6 bases). The CDR3 has 14 residues. From germline, CDR1 is SEHNR and CDR2 FQNEAQ (reference sequence). V lost 5 bases, J lost 7 bases, and 14 bases lay in between. Here the CDR3 DNA reads TGTGCCAGCAGCCAGACGTCCAGGGGTGAAAAACTGTTTTTT. It codes for CASSQTSRGEKLFF.

The rearrangement uses TRBV15 and TRBJ1-4; possibly TRBD1 for D (6 bases). CDR1 LNHNV and CDR2 YYDKDF come from the germline V gene (reference sequence). This CDR3 spans 17 amino acids. V lost 0 bases and J 3 bases, leaving 14 bases between the germline ends. CDR3 loop: CATSRDMHQGPNEKLFF. CDR3 DNA: TGTGCCACCAGCAGAGATATGCACCAGGGGCCTAATGAAAAACTGTTTTTT.

CDR3 sequence (DNA): TGTGCCAGCGCCCGGGGAGGGACTGGCGGGAGTGTTGTGGAAGAGACCCAGTACTTC. Translation gives CASARGGTGGSVVEETQYF. The chain couples TRBV9 to TRBJ2-5; 7 bases line up with TRBD2. From germline, CDR1 is SGDLS and CDR2 YYNGEE. Trimming cost V 7 bases and J 3 bases; bases outside gene matches: 24. This CDR3 region has 19 residues.

This clone was counted at least ten times. This sequence joins TRBV7-2 and TRBJ2-1; D is uncertain. Trimming took off 5 bases at V and 6 bases at J, with 17 bases between the two ends. The CDR3 spans 15 residues. The germline V gene has CDR1 SGHTA and CDR2 FQGNSA. The CDR3 nucleotides are TGTGCCAGCAGCCCCCCGACTCGGGTGATCAATGAGCAGTTCTTC. Translated, it gives CASSPPTRVINEQFF.

This clone was counted between two and nine times. CDR3 nucleotide sequence: TGTGCCAGCAGCCAAGATGGGACAGGAATAGAGACCCAGTACTTC. Protein sequence: CASSQDGTGIETQYF. The chain couples TRBV4-2 to TRBJ2-5, with TRBD1 matching 8 bases. With V trimmed by 0 bases and J by 4 bases, 4 bases remained unmatched. Germline values: CDR1 LGHNA, CDR2 YNFKEQ. The CDR3 is 15 residues long.

The chain has TRBV18 and TRBJ2-2, with D hard to call. Germline-derived CDR1 and CDR2 are KGHSH and LQKENI. Trimming shortened V by 6 bases and J by 1 base, and 12 bases separated the two germline ends. This CDR3 comprises 15 residues. CDR3 in amino acids: CASSLHPENTGELFF. In DNA form, the CDR3 reads TGTGCCAGCTCCCTTCACCCAGAGAACACCGGGGAGCTGTTTTTT.

This clone was seen a few times. V usage is TRBV29-1 and J usage is TRBJ2-7; TRBD2 is a possible D gene (6 bases). This CDR3 has 14 residues. Germline V CDR1 and CDR2: SQVTM, ANQGSEA. The germline V and J ends were trimmed by 6 bases and 2 bases, with 17 bases remaining between them. In DNA, the CDR3 is TGCAGCGTGAAACCGGGACTGGAAACCTACGAGCAGTACTTC. Translated: CSVKPGLETYEQYF.

In this sample, this clone turned up a few times. The genes are TRBV5-4 and TRBJ2-1; TRBD2 matches at 11 bases. This CDR3 spans 15 amino acids. CDR1 SGHNT and CDR2 YYREEE come from the germline V gene (reference sequence). V shed 0 bases and J 7 bases; nucleotides not matched to a gene: 3. The DNA for the CDR3 is TGTGCCAGCAGCTTGGCGGCTAGCGGGAGGAATGAGCAGTTCTTC. Translated, it gives CASSLAASGRNEQFF.

This clone was seen more than once but under ten times. V gene TRBV4-2 combines with J gene TRBJ2-7, with D maybe TRBD2 (6 bases). The CDR3 has 16 residues. The germline V gene encodes CDR1 LGHNA and CDR2 YNFKEQ. V lost 0 bases and J 1 base, leaving 13 bases between the germline ends. The CDR3, as DNA: TGTGCCAGCAGCCAAGAGGGAACGGGAGTATCCTACGAGCAGTACTTC. It translates to CASSQEGTGVSYEQYF.

This sequence joins TRBV4-2 and TRBJ1-1; 7 bases match TRBD1. This CDR3 has 17 amino acids. The germline gives CDR1 LGHNA, CDR2 YNFKEQ. Trimming at V came to 1 base and at J to 1 base, leaving 9 bases not matched to a gene. CDR3 in DNA: TGTGCCAGCAGCCAAGGGGATATGACAGGGTCGAACACTGAAGCTTTCTTT. Residues: CASSQGDMTGSNTEAFF.

The chain combines TRBV19 with TRBJ1-2; TRBD1 matches at 8 bases. Germline lookup yields CDR1 LNHDA and CDR2 SQIVND (reference sequence). CDR3 length: 14 amino acids. Unmatched junction bases numbered 10, after V lost 5 bases and J lost 8 bases. In nucleotides, the CDR3 is TGTGCCAGTAGTTCAACAGGGGGATTGGACGGCTACACCTTC. It translates to CASSSTGGLDGYTF. Together with reference TRBV19 and TRBJ1-2, the CDR3 gives the full variable domain: DGGITQSPKYLFRKEGQNVTLSCEQNLNHDAMYWYRQDPGQGLRLIYYSQIVNDFQKGDIAEGYSVSREKKESFPLTVTSAQKNPTAFYLCASSSTGGLDGYTFGSGTRLTVV.

J is TRBJ2-1 and V is TRBV14; D remains ambiguous. This CDR3 comprises 14 residues. The germline V gene encodes CDR1 SGHDN and CDR2 FVKESK. The V gene lost 0 bases and the J gene lost 9 bases, with 12 bases spanning the gap. In nucleotides, the CDR3 is TGTGCCAGCAGCCAAGATCAGCCAGCGCGTGAGCAGTTCTTC. Its translation: CASSQDQPAREQFF.

This clone has ten or more counts. V and J are TRBV25-1 and TRBJ2-7; the match to TRBD2 covers 8 bases. With 8 bases clipped from V and 7 bases from J, the junction kept 7 bases outside the gene matches. Germline values: CDR1 MGHDK, CDR2 SYGVNS. The CDR3 has 12 amino acids. The CDR3 spells CASQTSGREQYF. The DNA of the CDR3 is TGTGCCAGCCAAACTAGCGGAAGAGAGCAGTACTTC.